The rows below give T cell receptor beta chains drawn from one sample of a study of cytomegalovirus exposure and HLA in healthy donors. Measured with immunoSEQ multiplex PCR; TCRdb has only the in-frame clones, and not every one. Found here are about 360,000 clones, 80% to 90% of them singletons; the top ten hold roughly 0.75%. Sequencing was done on a sample of PBMCs. The receptors were gathered from a woman in her late teens or twenties in good health and CMV-seronegative. The CDR3 runs from the conserved cysteine through the conserved F or W. Fields, in order: clone size, J gene, CDR3 length, V gene, D gene, CDR3 protein, CDR3 DNA. The D gene is left open where the match is weak. The size entry is marked missing in some rows and otherwise reads once, few, many or a size class.

>once|TRBJ2-3|16|TRBV6-5|TRBD2
CASSSIKGLATDTQYF
TGTGCCAGCAGTTCAATAAAGGGACTAGCCACAGATACGCAGTATTTT
>.|TRBJ2-7|17|TRBV27|TRBD1
CASSLSVGTEKNYEQYF
TGTGCCAGCAGTTTATCCGTCGGGACAGAAAAGAACTACGAGCAGTACTTC
>few|TRBJ2-2|15|TRBV14|TRBD2
CASSPGTSGTGELFF
TGTGCCAGCAGCCCCGGGACTAGCGGCACCGGGGAGCTGTTTTTT
>.|TRBJ1-1|13|TRBV7-3|TRBD1
CASSTRTGDEAFF
TGTGCCAGCAGCACCCGGACAGGGGATGAAGCTTTCTTT
>.|TRBJ2-1|18|TRBV9|.
CASSPLSERELAYNEQFF
TGTGCCAGCAGCCCATTAAGTGAGCGCGAGCTGGCCTACAATGAGCAGTTCTTC
>.|TRBJ2-1|13|TRBV11-3|.
CASSSRVQNEQFF
TGTGCCAGCAGCTCACGGGTTCAAAATGAGCAGTTCTTC
>.|TRBJ2-1|12|TRBV28|.
CASSSGVDEQFF
TGTGCCAGCAGTTCGGGAGTTGACGAGCAGTTCTTC
>.|TRBJ2-7|14|TRBV9|.
CASSVGLASYEQYF
TGTGCCAGCAGCGTAGGTCTAGCGAGCTACGAGCAGTACTTC
>.|TRBJ1-6|15|TRBV5-6|.
CASSWGREYNSPLHF
TGTGCCAGCAGCTGGGGGAGGGAATATAATTCACCCCTCCACTTT
>.|TRBJ1-5|14|TRBV2|.
CASSAPYSNQPQHF
TGTGCCAGCAGTGCACCCTATAGCAATCAGCCCCAGCATTTT
>.|TRBJ2-7|14|TRBV19|TRBD1
CASSMGQGLYEQYF
TGTGCCAGTAGTATGGGACAGGGTCTCTACGAGCAGTACTTC
>.|TRBJ2-6|18|TRBV11-3|TRBD1
CASSPSDRGQYGANVLTF
TGTGCCAGCAGCCCATCTGACAGGGGGCAGTATGGGGCCAACGTCCTGACTTTC
>.|TRBJ2-1|14|TRBV27|TRBD2
CASSVGGGVNEQFF
TGTGCCAGCAGTGTCGGGGGGGGAGTCAATGAGCAGTTCTTC
>few|TRBJ2-7|15|TRBV27|.
CASSLSGGASYEQYF
TGTGCCAGCAGCCTTTCCGGGGGAGCCTCCTACGAGCAGTACTTC
>.|TRBJ1-6|12|TRBV2|.
CASRGTAPPLHF
TGTGCCAGCCGGGGTACCGCCCCACCCCTCCACTTT
>.|TRBJ1-2|13|TRBV5-1|TRBD1
CASRPTGTYGYTF
TGCGCCAGCAGACCGACAGGGACCTATGGCTACACCTTC
>once|TRBJ2-6|16|TRBV27|.
CASSTGLGGGANVLTF
TGTGCCAGCAGTACAGGGCTAGGTGGTGGGGCCAACGTCCTGACTTTC
>once|TRBJ1-2|13|TRBV9|.
CASSSSAGNGYTF
TGTGCCAGCAGCTCTTCCGCGGGAAATGGCTACACCTTC
>.|TRBJ2-1|17|TRBV4-1|.
CASSPLGGPSSYNEQFF
TGCGCCAGCAGCCCCCTGGGCGGGCCCAGCTCCTACAATGAGCAGTTCTTC
>.|TRBJ1-2|14|TRBV10-2|TRBD1
CASSRQGPDYGYTF
TGCGCCAGCAGTCGACAGGGGCCTGACTATGGCTACACCTTC
>once|TRBJ2-7|16|TRBV7-8|TRBD1
CASSGVGGQGDHEQYF
TGTGCCAGCAGCGGAGTTGGTGGGCAGGGGGACCACGAGCAGTACTTC
>.|TRBJ2-7|12|TRBV28|TRBD1
CASSYRGHEQYF
TGTGCCAGCAGTTACAGGGGCCACGAGCAGTACTTC
>.|TRBJ1-5|14|TRBV30|.
CAWSEPDSYQPQHF
TGTGCCTGGAGTGAACCGGATAGCTATCAGCCCCAGCATTTT
>.|TRBJ1-5|14|TRBV5-5|TRBD1
CASSSGQGHQPQHF
TGTGCCAGCAGCTCGGGACAGGGACATCAGCCCCAGCATTTT
>.|TRBJ2-7|14|TRBV4-1|.
CASSQKKGFNEQYF
TGCGCCAGCAGCCAAAAAAAGGGGTTCAACGAGCAGTACTTC
>.|TRBJ2-7|13|TRBV5-1|TRBD2
CASKFGRENEQYF
TGCGCCAGCAAGTTCGGGAGGGAAAACGAGCAGTACTTC
>.|TRBJ2-3|16|TRBV11-3|TRBD1
CASSLPTGGKADTQYF
TGTGCCAGCAGCTTACCCACAGGGGGCAAGGCAGATACGCAGTATTTT
>.|TRBJ2-7|16|TRBV7-9|TRBD1
CASSSGTGHPTYEQYF
TGTGCCAGCAGCTCCGGGACAGGGCATCCGACCTACGAGCAGTACTTC
>.|TRBJ2-1|16|TRBV30|TRBD2
CAWSVLGSGGYNEQFF
TGTGCCTGGAGTGTATTAGGTAGCGGGGGGTACAATGAGCAGTTCTTC
>.|TRBJ2-5|15|TRBV5-4|TRBD1
CASSTGQGVQETQYF
TGTGCCAGCAGCACCGGACAGGGGGTGCAAGAGACCCAGTACTTC
>.|TRBJ2-3|12|TRBV19|TRBD1
CARTGETDTQYF
TGTGCCCGGACAGGGGAGACAGATACGCAGTATTTT
>.|TRBJ2-7|13|TRBV7-9|.
CASSLTEDWEQYF
TGTGCCAGCAGCTTGACAGAAGATTGGGAGCAGTACTTC
>.|TRBJ1-2|13|TRBV28|.
CASRAQGFYGYTF
TGTGCCAGCAGAGCACAGGGTTTCTATGGCTACACCTTC
>.|TRBJ2-2|14|TRBV29-1|.
CSVESRSNTGELFF
TGCAGCGTTGAGAGCAGGTCGAACACCGGGGAGCTGTTTTTT
>.|TRBJ2-7|15|TRBV10-3|TRBD2
CAISEAPSGSTEQYF
TGTGCCATCAGTGAGGCCCCTAGCGGGAGCACCGAGCAGTACTTC
>.|TRBJ2-1|14|TRBV19|TRBD1
CASTLGQGALEQFF
TGTGCCAGTACCCTCGGACAGGGGGCTCTGGAGCAGTTCTTC
>.|TRBJ1-3|16|TRBV5-4|TRBD1
CASSLAKGAAGNTIYF
TGTGCCAGCAGCTTGGCTAAGGGGGCGGCGGGAAACACCATATATTTT
>.|TRBJ1-2|12|TRBV7-9|.
CASSIDSPGYTF
TGTGCCAGCAGCATCGACAGCCCTGGCTACACCTTC
>.|TRBJ2-1|16|TRBV4-1|TRBD2
CASSQAFSGVYNEQFF
TGCGCCAGCAGCCAAGCGTTTAGCGGGGTCTACAATGAGCAGTTCTTC
>.|TRBJ1-2|13|TRBV28|.
CASSLSGDYGYTF
TGTGCCAGCAGTTTATCAGGGGACTATGGCTACACCTTC
>.|TRBJ2-5|14|TRBV30|TRBD2
CAWRRGGPRETQYF
TGTGCCTGGAGGCGCGGGGGGCCGAGGGAGACCCAGTACTTC
>.|TRBJ1-5|15|TRBV5-4|.
CASSLGGTSNQPQHF
TGTGCCAGCAGCTTGGGTGGCACTAGCAATCAGCCCCAGCATTTT